The 8 T cell receptor beta chains below come from one sample, sequenced in a study of brain T cells in children with intractable seizures. Time point defined: blood from clinic visit 5 months post-surgery; TSC patient then seizure free. The table came from immunoSEQ multiplex PCR; TCRdb's copy has only in-frame clones and leaves some out. The data contain 340,000 or so clones, roughly 93% of them seen just once; the ten biggest clones take up 5% to 7%. The sequencing used peripheral blood, collected around 5 months after surgery. The source is a boy under three years old with tuberous sclerosis and intractable seizures.

The J gene is TRBJ2-3, the V gene TRBV6-1; tentative D call: TRBD1 (5 bases). In germline, CDR1 is MNHNS, CDR2 SASEGT. The CDR3 has 16 residues. Trimming left V 3 bases short and J 3 bases short, with 16 bases between. Here the CDR3 DNA reads TGTGCCAGCAGTGAGACAGCCCTCGAGGTGACAGATACGCAGTATTTT. Translated: CASSETALEVTDTQYF.

The chain couples TRBV20-1 to TRBJ2-7; D ambiguous. With 3 bases removed from V and 7 bases from J, the gap between germline ends came to 16 bases. CDR3 length: 13 amino acids. Germline CDR1 DFQATT, CDR2 SNEGSKA (reference sequence). CDR3 nucleotide sequence: TGCAGTGCTAGTGGATTGCCCCCTTGGGAGCAGTACTTC. Amino acid sequence: CSASGLPPWEQYF.

The V and J genes are TRBV9 and TRBJ2-3, with TRBD2 matching over 12 bases. Germline CDR1 and CDR2: SGDLS and YYNGEE. Germline trimming cut 3 bases from V and 6 bases from J; bases unmatched to any gene: 17. The CDR3 covers 19 residues. In nucleotides, the CDR3 is TGTGCCAGCAGCGATTCACTAGCGGGGGGAGCCCCGTTGCCGGATACGCAGTATTTT. The encoded protein is CASSDSLAGGAPLPDTQYF.

CDR3 region: CAWASGISYGYTF. The CDR3 region has the DNA TGTGCCTGGGCCTCGGGAATCTCCTATGGCTACACCTTC. The gene calls are TRBV30 and TRBJ1-2, with D unresolved. The germline V gene encodes CDR1 GTSNPN and CDR2 SVGIG (reference sequence). Trimming cost V 5 bases and J 4 bases, with 14 bases left between them. The CDR3 extends over 13 amino acids.

The chain carries TRBV2 and TRBJ2-5; 10 bases align to TRBD2. Trimming cost V 0 bases and J 1 base; bases outside gene matches: 8. Germline CDR1 and CDR2: SNHLY and FYNNEI. This CDR3 is built from 18 residues. CDR3 region: CASSEAGGAGGAQETQYF. The CDR3 bases are TGTGCCAGCAGTGAAGCCGGGGGAGCGGGGGGGGCCCAAGAGACCCAGTACTTC.

The chain combines TRBV7-9 with TRBJ1-5; D gene ambiguous. Germline V gene data show CDR1 as SEHNR and CDR2 as FQNEAQ (reference sequence). CDR3 length equals 13 residues. The V and J ends lost 1 base and 3 bases respectively, with 4 bases between them. CDR3 sequence: CASSLENNQPQHF. The CDR3, as DNA: TGTGCCAGCAGCTTAGAGAACAATCAGCCCCAGCATTTT.

The V call is TRBV24-1, the J call TRBJ2-3, with D uncertain. The germline CDR1 and CDR2 sequences are KGHDR and SFDVKD. V was clipped by 5 bases and J by 3 bases, with 8 bases between them. This CDR3 contains 13 residues. The CDR3 DNA sequence: TGTGCCACCAGTGTAAAGGGTACAGATACGCAGTATTTT. This gives the protein CATSVKGTDTQYF.

The J gene is TRBJ1-1, the V gene TRBV28; the D gene is possibly TRBD1 (6 bases). CDR3 length equals 15 residues. Germline assignment: CDR1 MDHEN and CDR2 SYDVKM. The V and J ends lost 6 bases and 4 bases respectively, with 18 bases between them. CDR3: CASSRPFGGRTEAFF. CDR3 in DNA: TGTGCCAGCAGCCGACCTTTTGGGGGCCGCACTGAAGCTTTCTTT.